This T cell receptor (beta chain) was sequenced in a study of CD8+CD57+ T cells in acquired aplastic anemia. Study background: CD4+ and CD8+ cells, once sorted, gave DNA averaging roughly 3 ug.

Patients sequenced had flow cytometry evidence of CD8+CD57+ cell expansion. All patients were therapy-naive when blood was sampled. Comments on this clonotype: Its specificity is unknown.

The V and J ends lost 4 bases and 3 bases, in that order; junction bases with no gene match: 5. Germline V CDR1 and CDR2: LNHDA, SQIVND (reference sequence). This CDR3 spans 16 amino acids. TCR beta VDJ and CDR3 profiles were obtained from a genomic DNA template. TCRdb processed the reads anew with MiXCR; each CDR3 protein has one entry. The data show hundreds of thousands of distinct CDR3 sequences, 65% to 90% seen once. Study conclusions and caveats: Patients had twenty-nine CD8+ CDR3 sequences in common with controls (the shared set). Simpson's diversity of CD8+ cells was not significantly different in patients compared with controls.

The chain links TRBV19 to TRBJ1-5; TRBD1 matches at 11 bases. The receptor was isolated from a human donor with aplastic anemia. Sequences were obtained from sorted CD4+, CD8+, or CD8+CD57+ T cells (not recorded which) from PBMCs. CDR3 residues: CASSTWDRGANQPQHF. CDR3 coding DNA: TGTGCCAGTAGTACATGGGACAGGGGGGCCAATCAGCCCCAGCATTTT.